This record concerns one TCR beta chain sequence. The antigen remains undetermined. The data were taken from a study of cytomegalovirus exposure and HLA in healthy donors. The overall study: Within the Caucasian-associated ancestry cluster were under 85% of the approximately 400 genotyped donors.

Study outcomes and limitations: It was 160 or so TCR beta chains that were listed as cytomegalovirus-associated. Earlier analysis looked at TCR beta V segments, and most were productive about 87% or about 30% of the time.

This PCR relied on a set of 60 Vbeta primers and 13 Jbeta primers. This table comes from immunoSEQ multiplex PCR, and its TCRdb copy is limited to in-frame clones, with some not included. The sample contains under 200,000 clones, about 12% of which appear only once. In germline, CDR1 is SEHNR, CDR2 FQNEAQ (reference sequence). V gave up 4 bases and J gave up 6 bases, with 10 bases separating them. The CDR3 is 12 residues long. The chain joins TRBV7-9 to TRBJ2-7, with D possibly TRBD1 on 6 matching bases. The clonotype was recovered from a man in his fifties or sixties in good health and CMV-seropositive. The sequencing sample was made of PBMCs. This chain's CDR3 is CASSSTGIEQYF. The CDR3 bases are TGTGCCAGCAGCTCGACAGGCATCGAGCAGTACTTC.